This T cell receptor (beta chain) was observed in a study of T cells expressing NK-cell markers. Study context: According to the study, TCR beta repertoires originated from sorted CD3+CD56+NKG2C+, CD3+CD56+NKG2C- and CD3+CD56-NKG2C+ T cells.

Reanalyzing the 5' RACE reads, TCRdb keeps one entry per CDR3 protein, without DNA. Its listing shows roughly 450,000 distinct CDR3 sequences. This CDR3 contains 17 residues. The TCR originated in a woman aged 45-65 years in good health. What was sequenced was blood T cells: a sorted CD56 or NKG2C T cell subset, CD4+ or CD8+ T cells, or bulk PBMC T cells (not recorded which). V gene TRBV21-1 combines with J gene TRBJ1-5. TRBV21-1 is annotated as a pseudogene. The CDR3 loop is CATLTQSRVVRNQPQHF.